This TCR beta chain is from a study of blood T cell repertoires in COVID-19. Looking at the study overall: COVID-19 samples, acute and convalescent, were from the United States, Italy and Spain.

Across over 20 US areas, participants ranged in age from about 18 to 90 years. The study assigned cohorts using participant-reported clinical history. Recovered status in Cohort 3 required two negative PCRs, clearance, or symptom resolution. This clone was seen a handful of times. The protocol was immunoSEQ multiplex PCR, while the TCRdb copy is restricted to in-frame clones and leaves out a portion. Seen here are roughly 250,000 clones, 80% to 90% observed once, and the top ten hold 4.3%. Between the trimmed V and J ends, which lost 0 bases and 1 base, there was a span of 14 bases. The germline CDR1 and CDR2 sequences are SGHDT and YYEEEE. The CDR3 extends over 18 amino acids.

The chain is built from TRBV5-6 and TRBJ1-6; perhaps TRBD1 as D (6 bases). Sample: PBMCs or T cells enriched from blood (not recorded which). The TCR originated in a woman aged 25 to 39 who had recovered from COVID-19. In nucleotides, the CDR3 is TGTGCCAGCAGCTTGGCCCAGGGGTTTCGGTCCTATAATTCACCCCTCCACTTT. Protein product: CASSLAQGFRSYNSPLHF.